These 21 T cell receptor beta chains share one sample of origin, sequenced in a study of technical replicates of blood from several donors. Method: immunoSEQ multiplex PCR; TCRdb's copy keeps in-frame clones and lacks some. The table has 100,000 or so clones, about 95% seen once. Sequences were obtained from T cells isolated from PBMCs. All receptors derive from a human donor in good health.

CDR3 sequence reads: CASSLEGQGSYNEQFF. CDR3 nucleotide sequence: TGTGCCAGCAGCTTAGAAGGACAGGGCTCCTACAATGAGCAGTTCTTC. The chain combines TRBV11-2 with TRBJ2-1; the match to TRBD1 covers 8 bases. Germline V gene data show CDR1 as SGHAT and CDR2 as FQNNGV. Trimming at V came to 0 bases and at J to 0 bases, leaving 1 base not matched to a gene. CDR3 length: 16 amino acids.

The chain links TRBV7-6 to TRBJ2-7, with TRBD1 matching over 8 bases. The CDR3 is made up of 14 amino acids. Unmatched junction bases numbered 8, after V lost 5 bases and J lost 5 bases. Per the germline V gene, CDR1 is SGHVS and CDR2 is FNYEAQ. The CDR3 bases are TGTGCCAGCAGCCATAAGGACAGGGAGAACGAGCAGTACTTC. Protein sequence: CASSHKDRENEQYF.

CDR3 DNA sequence: TGTGCCAGCAGTTACCGGCAGGGGAGGGGAGGCACTGAAGCTTTCTTT. Protein: CASSYRQGRGGTEAFF. This chain connects TRBV6-6 to TRBJ1-1; tentative D call: TRBD1 (6 bases). The V end lost 2 bases, the J end lost 4 bases, and 17 bases lay between the germline ends. The CDR3 length is 16 residues. Germline V lookup: CDR1 MNHNY, CDR2 SVGAGI (reference sequence).

A single count supports this clone. The chain carries TRBV6-4 and TRBJ1-4; 7 bases align to TRBD1. Germline CDR1 is MRHNA and CDR2 is SNTAGT. The CDR3 runs 14 residues. The ends lost 6 bases at V and 8 bases at J; junction bases unmatched: 9. CDR3 DNA: TGTGCCAGCAGAGTCCTACAGGGGCTAGAAAAACTGTTTTTT. Translated: CASRVLQGLEKLFF.

CDR3 loop: CASSPSRWNEQFF. CDR3 DNA sequence: TGTGCCAGCAGTCCCTCTAGGTGGAATGAGCAGTTCTTC. The genes are TRBV28 and TRBJ2-1; D gene uncertain. Germline CDR1 is MDHEN and CDR2 is SYDVKM. This CDR3 spans 13 amino acids. Trimming removed 5 bases at V and 7 bases at J, with 12 bases between. Full variable domain (remainder filled in from reference TRBV28 and TRBJ2-1): DVKVTQSSRYLVKRTGEKVFLECVQDMDHENMFWYRQDPGLGLRLIYFSYDVKMKEKGDIPEGYSVSREKKERFSLILESASTNQTSMYLCASSPSRWNEQFFGPGTRLTVL.

The rearrangement joins TRBV7-8 to TRBJ2-1, with D unresolved. V gave up 5 bases and J gave up 5 bases, with 13 bases separating them. The CDR3 extends over 14 amino acids. Germline V CDR1 and CDR2: SGHVS, FQNEAQ. CDR3 sequence reads: CASSIGEINNEQFF. CDR3 bases: TGTGCCAGCAGCATAGGTGAGATAAACAATGAGCAGTTCTTC.

V is TRBV4-1 and J is TRBJ1-2; 7 nucleotides match TRBD1. Germline V lookup: CDR1 MGHRA, CDR2 YSYEKL. Trimming at V came to 1 base and at J to 4 bases, leaving 9 bases not matched to a gene. This CDR3 is built from 16 residues. The CDR3 coding sequence is TGCGCCAGCAGCCAAGCCCCGGGACAGACCACCTATGGCTACACCTTC. Translation: CASSQAPGQTTYGYTF.

This chain joins TRBV11-2 and TRBJ2-1; possible D gene TRBD2, 5 bases. The V and J ends lost 0 bases and 7 bases respectively, with 7 bases between them. This CDR3 spans 13 amino acids. Germline values: CDR1 SGHAT, CDR2 FQNNGV. DNA for the CDR3: TGTGCCAGCAGCTTAGATCGGGGTAATGAGCAGTTCTTC. Its translation: CASSLDRGNEQFF.

The chain links TRBV7-8 to TRBJ2-1; D is unclear. The CDR3 covers 17 residues. CDR1 is SGHVS and CDR2 is FQNEAQ in the germline V gene. V was trimmed by 1 base and J by 7 bases, leaving 20 bases between them. Written as DNA, the CDR3 is TGTGCCAGCAGCTTAGAAGCTCACTATCGGAAGGTAAATGAGCAGTTCTTC. It encodes CASSLEAHYRKVNEQFF. Combining the CDR3 with reference TRBV7-8 and TRBJ2-1 gives the whole variable domain GAGVSQSPRYKVAKRGQDVALRCDPISGHVSLFWYQQALGQGPEFLTYFQNEAQLDKSGLPSDRFFAERPEGSVSTLKIQRTQQEDSAVYLCASSLEAHYRKVNEQFFGPGTRLTVL.

The DNA for the CDR3 is TGTGCCAGTAGTCCCCAGGGGCCCGGCTCTGGAAACACCATATATTTT. Protein sequence: CASSPQGPGSGNTIYF. This chain joins TRBV19 and TRBJ1-3; D might be TRBD1 (6 bases). With 5 bases removed from V and 0 bases from J, the gap between germline ends came to 14 bases. The V gene's germline CDR1 is LNHDA and CDR2 SQIVND (reference sequence). The CDR3 is 16 residues long.

J is TRBJ2-3 and V is TRBV12-5; the D is unclear. The CDR3 is 12 residues long. V lost 3 bases and J 5 bases, leaving 6 bases between the germline ends. Germline loops: CDR1 LGHNT, CDR2 FRNRAP. CDR3 sequence (DNA): TGTGCTAGTGGTTTCACGGGAGATACGCAGTATTTT. Amino acid sequence: CASGFTGDTQYF.

The chain carries TRBV4-3 and TRBJ2-1; D possibly corresponds to TRBD1 (5 bases). V lost 0 bases and J lost 1, with 10 bases in between. The germline CDR1 and CDR2 sequences are LGHNA and YSLEER. CDR3 length: 16 residues. The CDR3, as DNA: TGCGCCAGCAGCCAAGAGGTGAGACAGTCCTACAATGAGCAGTTCTTC. Protein product: CASSQEVRQSYNEQFF.

This sequence joins TRBV5-6 and TRBJ1-2, with D unclear. This CDR3 has 14 amino acids. The germline gives CDR1 SGHDT, CDR2 YYEEEE. V lost 1 base to trimming and J lost 4 bases, with 11 bases between them. In DNA, the CDR3 is TGTGCCAGCAGCTTGTATCAGGTTCTCTATGGCTACACCTTC. It codes for CASSLYQVLYGYTF.

As regards this clone: Here the CDR3 omits its conserved ending phenylalanine or tryptophan, so a read error is the likely source. The chain has TRBV9 and TRBJ1-1, with TRBD1 matching 7 bases. The CDR3 length is 14 residues. The germline V gene encodes CDR1 SGDLS and CDR2 YYNGEE. The J segment lost 1 base and the V segment lost 0 bases, leaving 0 bases of the junction unmatched. The CDR3 bases are TGTGCCAGCAGCGTAGGGACAGGGAACACTGAAGCTTTCCTT. It encodes CASSVGTGNTEAFL.

The chain combines TRBV7-9 with TRBJ1-2; D perhaps matches TRBD1 (5 bases). Trimming took off 3 bases at V and 5 bases at J, with 10 bases between the two ends. The CDR3 consists of 13 residues. The V gene's germline CDR1 is SEHNR and CDR2 FQNEAQ (reference sequence). CDR3: CASSLTQDYGYTF. CDR3 coding DNA: TGTGCCAGCAGCTTGACACAGGATTATGGCTACACCTTC.

The chain has TRBV28 and TRBJ2-3, with D possibly TRBD2 on 7 matching bases. Germline V gene lookup returns CDR1 MDHEN and CDR2 SYDVKM. The CDR3 loop spans 15 amino acids. Trimming took off 7 bases at V and 0 bases at J, with 14 bases between the two ends. The DNA for the CDR3 is TGTGCCAGCAACCCGGGGGGCCAGAGCACAGATACGCAGTATTTT. The encoded protein is CASNPGGQSTDTQYF.

J is TRBJ2-3 and V is TRBV11-2; 10 nucleotides align to TRBD2. J lost 1 base, V lost 2 bases, and 3 bases had no gene match. The germline V gene encodes CDR1 SGHAT and CDR2 FQNNGV. This CDR3 is 16 amino acids long. The CDR3 here is CASSLMGTSGTDTQYF. DNA of the CDR3: TGTGCCAGCAGCTTAATGGGGACTAGCGGCACAGATACGCAGTATTTT. Combining the CDR3 with reference TRBV11-2 and TRBJ2-3 gives the whole variable domain EAGVAQSPRYKIIEKRQSVAFWCNPISGHATLYWYQQILGQGPKLLIQFQNNGVVDDSQLPKDRFSAERLKGVDSTLKIQPAKLEDSAVYLCASSLMGTSGTDTQYFGPGTRLTVL.

The rearrangement joins TRBV13 to TRBJ1-1; 12 bases match TRBD1. Germline lookup yields CDR1 PRHDT and CDR2 FYEKMQ (reference sequence). The V segment lost 4 bases and the J segment 2 bases; nucleotides outside the gene matches: 11. The CDR3 sequence is 18 residues long. The CDR3 DNA reads TGTGCCAGCAGCTCTACCCCCGGGACAGGGGGCTTAAACACTGAAGCTTTCTTT. This codes for CASSSTPGTGGLNTEAFF.

The gene calls are TRBV11-2 and TRBJ2-1; the D gene is possibly TRBD1 (6 bases). V shed 1 base and J shed 0 bases, with 7 bases lying between them. The V gene's germline CDR1 is SGHAT and CDR2 FQNNGV. The CDR3 spans 15 residues. This CDR3 reads CASSLGGGSYNEQFF. CDR3 bases: TGTGCCAGCAGCTTAGGAGGGGGCTCCTACAATGAGCAGTTCTTC.

The V gene is TRBV7-2, the J gene TRBJ1-1, with TRBD1 as a possible D gene (5 bases). V was cut by 5 bases and J by 4 bases, with 11 bases left in between. Germline assignment: CDR1 SGHTA and CDR2 FQGNSA. The CDR3 is 13 residues long. The CDR3 DNA sequence: TGTGCCAGCAGCCTGGACATACGCACTGAAGCTTTCTTT. It translates to CASSLDIRTEAFF.

The chain couples TRBV7-6 to TRBJ2-3; 12 bases map to TRBD2. V shed 0 bases and J 4 bases; nucleotides not matched to a gene: 2. Germline V gene lookup returns CDR1 SGHVS and CDR2 FNYEAQ. CDR3 length: 16 residues. CDR3 sequence: CASSLALAGGADTQYF. CDR3 in DNA: TGTGCCAGCAGCTTAGCCCTAGCGGGAGGGGCAGATACGCAGTATTTT. Looking up the rest from reference TRBV7-6 and TRBJ2-3 gives the full variable domain: GAGVSQSPRYKVTKRGQDVALRCDPISGHVSLYWYRQALGQGPEFLTYFNYEAQQDKSGLPNDRFSAERPEGSISTLTIQRTEQRDSAMYRCASSLALAGGADTQYFGPGTRLTVL.